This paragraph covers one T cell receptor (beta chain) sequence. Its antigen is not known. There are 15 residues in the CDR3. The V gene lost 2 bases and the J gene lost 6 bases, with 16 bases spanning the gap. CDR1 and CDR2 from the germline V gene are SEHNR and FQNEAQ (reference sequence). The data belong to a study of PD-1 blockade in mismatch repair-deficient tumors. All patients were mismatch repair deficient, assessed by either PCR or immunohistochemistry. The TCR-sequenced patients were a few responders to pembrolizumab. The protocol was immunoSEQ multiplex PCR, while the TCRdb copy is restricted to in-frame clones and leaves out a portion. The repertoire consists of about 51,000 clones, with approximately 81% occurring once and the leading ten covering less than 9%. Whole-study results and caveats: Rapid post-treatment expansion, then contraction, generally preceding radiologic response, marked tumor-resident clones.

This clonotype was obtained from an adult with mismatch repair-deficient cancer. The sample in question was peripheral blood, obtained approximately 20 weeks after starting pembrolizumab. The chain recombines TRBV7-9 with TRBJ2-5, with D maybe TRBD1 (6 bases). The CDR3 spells CASSLSERGSQTQYF. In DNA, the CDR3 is TGTGCCAGCAGCTTAAGTGAGAGGGGGAGTCAGACCCAGTACTTC.